These 13 T cell receptor beta chains came from one sample sequenced in a study of blood T cell repertoires in COVID-19. Sequencing used immunoSEQ multiplex PCR; TCRdb keeps in-frame clones, though not all of them. This sample has 20,000 to 30,000 clones, with about 90% found just once. Sequenced sample: peripheral blood. These TCRs come from a human donor in a cohort sampled during active COVID-19.

The chain couples TRBV5-4 to TRBJ2-1; D is unclear. V was cut by 2 bases and J by 4 bases, with 7 bases left in between. The germline gives CDR1 SGHNT, CDR2 YYREEE (reference sequence). CDR3 length equals 13 residues. CDR3 loop: CASSLSVYNEQFF. The CDR3 coding sequence is TGTGCCAGCAGCTTATCAGTTTACAATGAGCAGTTCTTC.

This sequence joins TRBV7-2 and TRBJ2-3; 9 positions match TRBD2. Germline CDR1 and CDR2: SGHTA and FQGNSA. V lost 4 bases, J lost 7 bases, and 3 bases stayed unmatched. The CDR3 spans 13 residues. CDR3 protein: CASSSGLANTQYF. DNA of the CDR3: TGTGCCAGCAGCTCGGGACTAGCAAATACGCAGTATTTT.

The chain links TRBV6-5 to TRBJ2-3; TRBD2 might be the D (5 bases). The germline V gene has CDR1 MNHEY and CDR2 SVGAGI. Trimming shortened V by 10 bases and J by 1 base, and 12 bases separated the two germline ends. The CDR3 loop spans 13 amino acids. The CDR3 DNA sequence: TGTGCCACCGGGGATTTTGGCACAGATACGCAGTATTTT. Translation: CATGDFGTDTQYF.

The chain employs TRBV20-1 and TRBJ2-7; TRBD2 aligns across 8 bases. Germline V gives CDR1 DFQATT, CDR2 SNEGSKA (reference sequence). Trimming at V came to 3 bases and at J to 5 bases, leaving 6 bases not matched to a gene. The CDR3 runs 13 residues. In nucleotides, the CDR3 is TGCAGTGCTAGTTCGGGAGGGCCCCACGAGCAGTACTTC. Amino acids: CSASSGGPHEQYF.

V is TRBV27 and J is TRBJ1-6, with TRBD1 matching over 10 bases. The CDR3 sequence is 15 residues long. From germline, CDR1 is MNHEY and CDR2 SMNVEV (reference sequence). Trimming at V came to 3 bases and at J to 6 bases, leaving 2 bases not matched to a gene. The CDR3 region is CASSFWDRGNSPLHF. The DNA for the CDR3 is TGTGCCAGCAGTTTCTGGGACAGGGGTAATTCACCCCTCCACTTT.

V and J are TRBV6-5 and TRBJ1-5; D remains ambiguous. The V end lost 5 bases, the J end lost 7 bases, and 12 bases lay between the germline ends. Germline V gives CDR1 MNHEY, CDR2 SVGAGI. This CDR3 region has 13 residues. The CDR3 spells CASSKRAGQPQHF. In nucleotides, the CDR3 is TGTGCCAGCAGTAAGCGGGCAGGACAGCCCCAGCATTTT.

This clone has a single count. This chain joins TRBV7-8 and TRBJ1-5; 8 bases line up with TRBD1. Germline CDR1 reads SGHVS; CDR2 reads FQNEAQ. The CDR3 covers 15 residues. Trimming removed 4 bases from V and 1 base from J; junction bases left unmatched: 3. CDR3 coding DNA: TGTGCCAGCAGCTCGAGGACAGGGAGCAATCAGCCCCAGCATTTT. This encodes CASSSRTGSNQPQHF.

This chain joins TRBV24-1 and TRBJ1-5; 9 nucleotides line up with TRBD1. J gave up 4 bases and V 4 bases, and 7 bases lay outside the gene matches. The germline CDR1 and CDR2 sequences are KGHDR and SFDVKD. The length of the CDR3 is 16 residues. This CDR3 reads CATSDPGQGGNQPQHF. The CDR3 DNA is TGTGCCACCAGTGACCCGGGACAGGGAGGGAATCAGCCCCAGCATTTT.

The chain employs TRBV28 and TRBJ2-3, with D possibly being TRBD1 (5 bases). Trimming removed 5 bases from V and 5 bases from J, with 17 bases in between. From germline, CDR1 is MDHEN and CDR2 SYDVKM. There are 15 residues in the CDR3. CDR3 amino acids: CASSRPTMQGDTQYF. CDR3 DNA: TGTGCCAGCAGTCGCCCTACGATGCAGGGAGATACGCAGTATTTT.

The chain joins TRBV6-1 to TRBJ2-2, with 8 bases identical to TRBD1. This CDR3 is 17 amino acids long. CDR1 is MNHNS, CDR2 SASEGT, per germline. V dropped 4 bases and J dropped 5; count of bases not matched to a gene: 12. The CDR3 region has the DNA TGTGCCAGCAGTGTGACAGGGGCTAGTCTGTGGACCGGGGAGCTGTTTTTT. As protein: CASSVTGASLWTGELFF.

V is TRBV9 and J is TRBJ1-5; 8 nucleotides align to TRBD1. The CDR3 loop spans 14 amino acids. J was trimmed by 9 bases and V by 3 bases; bases with no gene match: 8. The V gene's germline CDR1 is SGDLS and CDR2 YYNGEE. The CDR3 loop reads CASSAGQVMGPQHF. In DNA, the CDR3 is TGTGCCAGCAGCGCGGGACAGGTGATGGGGCCCCAGCATTTT. Full variable domain (outside the CDR3, taken from reference TRBV9 and TRBJ1-5): DSGVTQTPKHLITATGQRVTLRCSPRSGDLSVYWYQQSLDQGLQFLIQYYNGEERAKGNILERFSAQQFPDLHSELNLSSLELGDSALYFCASSAGQVMGPQHFGDGTRLSIL.

The chain combines TRBV19 with TRBJ1-4; 11 bases line up with TRBD1. V dropped 5 bases and J dropped 7; count of bases not matched to a gene: 6. The CDR3 has 15 residues. Germline loops: CDR1 LNHDA, CDR2 SQIVND (reference sequence). For the CDR3, the DNA is TGTGCCAGTAGTGTTCCGGGACAGGGGGTTGAAAAACTGTTTTTT. It translates to CASSVPGQGVEKLFF.

The V gene is TRBV18, the J gene TRBJ2-1; D unresolved. Germline V gives CDR1 KGHSH, CDR2 LQKENI. The CDR3 contains 13 residues. The V end was cut by 1 base, the J end by 4 bases, with 5 bases between. The CDR3 here is CASSPLNYNEQFF. The CDR3 DNA follows: TGTGCCAGCTCACCACTTAATTACAATGAGCAGTTCTTC.